The present T cell receptor beta chain was sequenced within a study of cytomegalovirus exposure and HLA in healthy donors. It was with 60 Vbeta and 13 Jbeta primers that the PCR ran. The data were produced by immunoSEQ multiplex PCR, yet TCRdb's version contains in-frame clones alone and is incomplete. The table has 90,000 to 95,000 clones, roughly 80% seen once. Details on this clone: This same CDR3 is encoded by further DNA sequences in the sample.

V shed 3 bases, J shed 4 bases, and the junction held 5 bases outside the gene matches. Germline V lookup: CDR1 KGHSH, CDR2 LQKENI. This CDR3 region has 14 residues. The gene calls are TRBV18 and TRBJ2-7, with 8 nucleotides matching TRBD1. The sample comprised PBMCs. The clonotype originates from a girl between 2 and 10 years old in good health and CMV-seropositive. CDR3 loop: CASSPGQGAYEQYF. The CDR3, as DNA: TGTGCCAGCTCACCCGGCCAGGGGGCGTACGAGCAGTACTTC.